The rows below give T cell receptor beta chains drawn from one sample of a study of cytomegalovirus exposure and HLA in healthy donors. Some clones are missing from TCRdb's copy, which holds only in-frame ones; the method was immunoSEQ multiplex PCR. The data show 150,000 to 200,000 clones, with less than 95% seen just once and about 3% held by the top ten. The material sequenced was PBMCs. Source of these receptors: a woman aged 18-30 years in good health and CMV-seropositive. The CDR3 runs from the conserved cysteine through the conserved F or W. The order of the fields is V gene, J gene, D gene, clone size, CDR3 protein, CDR3 DNA. A D gene is named only where the DNA matches it firmly. Rows may omit the clone size; those that give it use once, few, many or a size class.

v_gene: TRBV5-4; j_gene: TRBJ1-2; d_gene: .; abundance: .; CDR3aa: CASSLSQAYGYTF; CDR3nt: TGTGCCAGCAGCTTAAGTCAGGCCTATGGCTACACCTTC
v_gene: TRBV6-4; j_gene: TRBJ2-1; d_gene: .; abundance: .; CDR3aa: CASSSGTLDFNEQFF; CDR3nt: TGTGCCAGCAGTTCCGGGACTTTAGACTTCAATGAGCAGTTCTTC
v_gene: TRBV14; j_gene: TRBJ1-4; d_gene: .; abundance: .; CDR3aa: CASSDRYGEKLFF; CDR3nt: TGTGCCAGCAGTGACAGATACGGTGAAAAACTGTTTTTT
v_gene: TRBV6-1; j_gene: TRBJ1-6; d_gene: .; abundance: few; CDR3aa: CASISTVGIGSPLHF; CDR3nt: TGTGCCAGCATTTCGACCGTCGGGATTGGTTCACCCCTCCACTTT
v_gene: TRBV2; j_gene: TRBJ2-7; d_gene: TRBD2; abundance: .; CDR3aa: CASTPSRASGGHEQYF; CDR3nt: TGTGCCAGCACCCCTTCACGGGCTAGCGGGGGGCACGAGCAGTACTTC
v_gene: TRBV4-1; j_gene: TRBJ2-7; d_gene: .; abundance: .; CDR3aa: CASSQDRLGGRNEQYF; CDR3nt: TGCGCCAGCAGCCAAGATCGGCTCGGGGGGCGGAACGAGCAGTACTTC
v_gene: TRBV5-1; j_gene: TRBJ2-7; d_gene: .; abundance: .; CDR3aa: CASSLAVGGLYEQYF; CDR3nt: TGCGCCAGCAGCTTGGCCGTCGGAGGGCTTTACGAGCAGTACTTC
v_gene: TRBV5-1; j_gene: TRBJ2-3; d_gene: TRBD2; abundance: .; CDR3aa: CASGLRGVRTDTQYF; CDR3nt: TGCGCCAGCGGGCTGCGGGGGGTTCGTACAGATACGCAGTATTTT
v_gene: TRBV4-1; j_gene: TRBJ1-2; d_gene: .; abundance: .; CDR3aa: CASSQAERRAPGGYTF; CDR3nt: TGCGCCAGCAGCCAAGCGGAGAGGAGGGCCCCTGGAGGCTACACCTTC
v_gene: TRBV7-9; j_gene: TRBJ2-3; d_gene: .; abundance: .; CDR3aa: CASSSRDTRTDTQYF; CDR3nt: TGTGCCAGCAGCTCCCGGGACACCCGCACAGATACGCAGTATTTT
v_gene: TRBV7-8; j_gene: TRBJ2-5; d_gene: TRBD2; abundance: .; CDR3aa: CASSSWTSGVVETQYF; CDR3nt: TGTGCCAGCAGCTCCTGGACTAGCGGGGTGGTGGAGACCCAGTACTTC
v_gene: TRBV5-1; j_gene: TRBJ1-1; d_gene: .; abundance: .; CDR3aa: CASSFAAFSTEAFF; CDR3nt: TGCGCCAGCAGCTTCGCCGCATTTAGCACTGAAGCTTTCTTT
v_gene: TRBV6-6; j_gene: TRBJ1-5; d_gene: .; abundance: .; CDR3aa: CASNQGSYSNQPQHF; CDR3nt: TGTGCCAGCAATCAGGGATCGTATAGCAATCAGCCCCAGCATTTT
v_gene: TRBV10-3; j_gene: TRBJ2-7; d_gene: TRBD1; abundance: few; CDR3aa: CAISAAQKGTGRDEQYF; CDR3nt: TGTGCCATCAGTGCCGCCCAAAAGGGGACAGGGAGGGACGAGCAGTACTTC
v_gene: TRBV2; j_gene: TRBJ2-2; d_gene: TRBD1; abundance: .; CDR3aa: CASRGQVNTGELFF; CDR3nt: TGTGCCAGCAGGGGACAGGTCAACACCGGGGAGCTGTTTTTT
v_gene: TRBV28; j_gene: TRBJ2-1; d_gene: TRBD2; abundance: .; CDR3aa: CASSVPLAGPHNEQFF; CDR3nt: TGTGCCAGCAGTGTCCCTCTAGCGGGACCACACAATGAGCAGTTCTTC
v_gene: TRBV5-4; j_gene: TRBJ1-1; d_gene: .; abundance: .; CDR3aa: CASSIQGMNTEAFF; CDR3nt: TGTGCCAGCAGCATACAGGGTATGAACACTGAAGCTTTCTTT
v_gene: TRBV4-1; j_gene: TRBJ1-2; d_gene: .; abundance: .; CDR3aa: CASGGPQGSGNYGYTF; CDR3nt: TGCGCCAGCGGCGGGCCCCAGGGGTCGGGTAACTATGGCTACACCTTC
v_gene: TRBV5-1; j_gene: TRBJ2-5; d_gene: TRBD2; abundance: .; CDR3aa: CASSQDPGLAGAQYF; CDR3nt: TGCGCCAGCAGCCAGGACCCGGGACTAGCGGGGGCCCAGTACTTC
v_gene: TRBV11-3; j_gene: TRBJ2-3; d_gene: TRBD2; abundance: .; CDR3aa: CASSLVAGGTDTQYF; CDR3nt: TGTGCCAGCAGCTTGGTAGCGGGAGGCACAGATACGCAGTATTTT
v_gene: TRBV4-1; j_gene: TRBJ1-3; d_gene: TRBD1; abundance: .; CDR3aa: CASSQMYRGFSGNTIYF; CDR3nt: TGCGCCAGCAGCCAAATGTACAGGGGATTCTCTGGAAACACCATATATTTT
v_gene: TRBV9; j_gene: TRBJ2-3; d_gene: .; abundance: once; CDR3aa: CASSDGPREQYF; CDR3nt: TGTGCCAGCAGCGACGGGCCTCGGGAGCAGTATTTT
v_gene: TRBV28; j_gene: TRBJ2-7; d_gene: .; abundance: .; CDR3aa: CASSLSVGPGNYEQYF; CDR3nt: TGTGCCAGCAGTTTATCAGTTGGGCCGGGGAACTACGAGCAGTACTTC
v_gene: TRBV27; j_gene: TRBJ2-3; d_gene: TRBD2; abundance: once; CDR3aa: CASSLGGVPLHGITDTQYF; CDR3nt: TGTGCCAGCAGTTTAGGGGGGGTTCCCCTTCACGGTATCACAGATACGCAGTATTTT
v_gene: TRBV30; j_gene: TRBJ1-1; d_gene: .; abundance: .; CDR3aa: CAWSDLGHFIAFF; CDR3nt: TGTGCCTGGAGTGATCTGGGACATTTTATTGCTTTCTTT